This T cell receptor beta chain was sequenced in a study of CD8 T cells in ankylosing spondylitis. Germline loops: CDR1 LNHNV, CDR2 YYDKDF (reference sequence). V lost 1 base, J lost 14 bases, and 12 bases stayed unmatched. The CDR3 runs to 16 residues. Making use of molecular barcodes, quantitative 5'-RACE generated TCR beta libraries. One entry per CDR3 protein results from TCRdb running MiXCR on the 5' RACE reads. The data hold about 840,000 distinct CDR3 sequences, with over 9.5% observed a single time. Study findings and constraints: A TCR beta motif of under ten highly homologous variants appeared characteristic of ankylosing spondylitis blood. Disease-linked clones reportedly concentrated significantly in matched ankylosing spondylitis synovial fluid.

This clonotype was detected only a few times. Its antigen is as yet unknown. Sample: blood, either unsorted or a sorted T cell fraction (not recorded which). This TCR came from a male donor with ankylosing spondylitis. The chain links TRBV15 to TRBJ2-1; 12 nucleotides align to TRBD2. The CDR3 protein is CATSRGASGRVYEEFF. In DNA form, the CDR3 reads TGTGCCACCAGCAGAGGGGCTAGCGGGAGGGTCTACGAAGAGTTCTTC.